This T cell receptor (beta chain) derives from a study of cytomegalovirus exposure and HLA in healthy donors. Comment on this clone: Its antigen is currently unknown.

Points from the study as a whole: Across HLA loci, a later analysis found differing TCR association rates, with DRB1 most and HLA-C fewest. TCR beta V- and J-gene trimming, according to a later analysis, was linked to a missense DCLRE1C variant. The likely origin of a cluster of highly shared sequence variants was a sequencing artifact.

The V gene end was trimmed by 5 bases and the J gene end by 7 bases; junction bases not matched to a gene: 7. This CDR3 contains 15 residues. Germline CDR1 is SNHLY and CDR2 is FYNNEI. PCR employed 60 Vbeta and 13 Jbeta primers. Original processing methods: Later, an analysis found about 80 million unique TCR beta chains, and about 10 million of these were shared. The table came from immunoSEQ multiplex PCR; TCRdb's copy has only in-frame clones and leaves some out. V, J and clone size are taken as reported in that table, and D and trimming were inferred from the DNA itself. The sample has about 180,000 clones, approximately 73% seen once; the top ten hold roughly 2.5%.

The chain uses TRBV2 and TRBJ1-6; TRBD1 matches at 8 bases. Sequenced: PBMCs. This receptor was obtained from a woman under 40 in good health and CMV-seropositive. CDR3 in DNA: TGTGCCAGCAGTTCCTCACAGGGGGGGAATTCACCCCTCCACTTT. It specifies CASSSSQGGNSPLHF.